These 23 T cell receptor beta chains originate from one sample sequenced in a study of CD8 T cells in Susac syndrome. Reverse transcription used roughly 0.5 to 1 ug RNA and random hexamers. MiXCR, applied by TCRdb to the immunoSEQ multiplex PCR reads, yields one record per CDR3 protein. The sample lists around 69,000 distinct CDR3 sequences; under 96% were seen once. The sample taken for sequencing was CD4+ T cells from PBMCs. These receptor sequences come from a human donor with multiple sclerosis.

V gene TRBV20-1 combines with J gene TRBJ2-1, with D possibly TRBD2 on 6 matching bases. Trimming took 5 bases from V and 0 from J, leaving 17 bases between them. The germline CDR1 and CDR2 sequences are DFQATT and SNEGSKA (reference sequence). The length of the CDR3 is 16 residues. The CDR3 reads CSASPVSGDSYNEQFF. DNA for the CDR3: TGCAGTGCTTCCCCCGTTAGCGGAGACTCCTACAATGAGCAGTTCTTC.

CDR3 bases: TGTGCCTGGAGTGACCGGGGTTCAACAGATACGCAGTATTTT. Protein: CAWSDRGSTDTQYF. This chain joins TRBV30 and TRBJ2-3; possibly TRBD2 for D (5 bases). V was shortened by 1 base and J by 3 bases, with 11 bases between the two germline ends. The V gene's germline CDR1 is GTSNPN and CDR2 SVGIG (reference sequence). This CDR3 spans 14 amino acids.

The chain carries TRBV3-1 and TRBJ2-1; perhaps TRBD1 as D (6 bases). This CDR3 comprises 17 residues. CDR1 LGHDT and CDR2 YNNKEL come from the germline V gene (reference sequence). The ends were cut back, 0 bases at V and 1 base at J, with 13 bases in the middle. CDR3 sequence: CASSQEEPGVSYNEQFF. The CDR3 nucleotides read TGTGCCAGCAGCCAAGAAGAACCAGGGGTTTCCTACAATGAGCAGTTCTTC.

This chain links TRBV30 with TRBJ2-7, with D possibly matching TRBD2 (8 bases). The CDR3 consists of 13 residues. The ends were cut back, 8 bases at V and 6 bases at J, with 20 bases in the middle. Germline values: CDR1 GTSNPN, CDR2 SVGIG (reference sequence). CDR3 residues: CAGHRDSGSEQYF. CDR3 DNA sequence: TGTGCCGGACACCGGGACAGCGGGAGCGAGCAGTACTTC. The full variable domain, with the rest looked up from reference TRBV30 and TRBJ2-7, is SQTIHQWPATLVQPVGSPLSLECTVEGTSNPNLYWYRQAAGRGLQLLFYSVGIGQISSEVPQNLSASRPQDRQFILSSKKLLLSDSGFYLCAGHRDSGSEQYFGPGTRLTVT.

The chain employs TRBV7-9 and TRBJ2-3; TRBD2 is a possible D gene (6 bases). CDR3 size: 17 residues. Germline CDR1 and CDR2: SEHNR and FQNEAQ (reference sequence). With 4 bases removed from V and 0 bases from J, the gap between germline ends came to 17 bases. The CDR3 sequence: CASSSLQNGGSTDTQYF. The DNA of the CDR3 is TGTGCCAGCAGCTCCCTACAAAACGGGGGTAGCACAGATACGCAGTATTTT.

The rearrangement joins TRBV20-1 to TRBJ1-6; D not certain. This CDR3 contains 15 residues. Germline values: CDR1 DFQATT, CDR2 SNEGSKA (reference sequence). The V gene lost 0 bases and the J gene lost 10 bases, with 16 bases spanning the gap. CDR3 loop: CSARDQLVGPSPLHF. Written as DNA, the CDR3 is TGCAGTGCTAGAGATCAATTGGTTGGCCCCTCACCCCTCCACTTT.

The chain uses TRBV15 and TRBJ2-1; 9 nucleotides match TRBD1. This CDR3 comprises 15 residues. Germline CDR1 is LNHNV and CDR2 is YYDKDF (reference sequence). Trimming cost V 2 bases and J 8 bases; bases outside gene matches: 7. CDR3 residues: CATSRPGTGYDEQFF. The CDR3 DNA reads TGTGCCACCAGCAGACCCGGGACAGGGTATGATGAGCAGTTCTTC. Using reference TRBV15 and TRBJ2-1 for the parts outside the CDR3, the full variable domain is DAMVIQNPRYQVTQFGKPVTLSCSQTLNHNVMYWYQQKSSQAPKLLFHYYDKDFNNEADTPDNFQSRRPNTSFCFLDIRSPGLGDTAMYLCATSRPGTGYDEQFFGPGTRLTVL.

CDR3 region: CASSLERTGFYGYTF. Written as DNA, the CDR3 is TGTGCCAGCAGCTTAGAGAGGACAGGCTTCTATGGCTACACCTTC. The genes are TRBV7-9 and TRBJ1-2, with 7 bases aligning to TRBD1. The CDR3 is 15 residues long. CDR1 SEHNR and CDR2 FQNEAQ come from the germline V gene (reference sequence). Trimming at V came to 1 base and at J to 4 bases, leaving 6 bases not matched to a gene.

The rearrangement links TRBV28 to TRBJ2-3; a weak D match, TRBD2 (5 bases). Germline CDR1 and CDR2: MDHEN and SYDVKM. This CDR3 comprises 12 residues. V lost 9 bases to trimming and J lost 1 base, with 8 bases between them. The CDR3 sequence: CASRAGTDTQYF. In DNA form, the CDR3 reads TGTGCCAGTCGAGCGGGCACAGATACGCAGTATTTT. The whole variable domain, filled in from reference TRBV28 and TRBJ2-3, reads DVKVTQSSRYLVKRTGEKVFLECVQDMDHENMFWYRQDPGLGLRLIYFSYDVKMKEKGDIPEGYSVSREKKERFSLILESASTNQTSMYLCASRAGTDTQYFGPGTRLTVL.

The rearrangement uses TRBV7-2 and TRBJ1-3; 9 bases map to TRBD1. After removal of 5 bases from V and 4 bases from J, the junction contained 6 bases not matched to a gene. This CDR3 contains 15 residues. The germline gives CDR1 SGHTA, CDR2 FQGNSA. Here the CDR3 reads CASSLGQGLGNTIYF. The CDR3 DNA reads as TGTGCCAGCAGCCTAGGACAGGGGCTGGGAAACACCATATATTTT.

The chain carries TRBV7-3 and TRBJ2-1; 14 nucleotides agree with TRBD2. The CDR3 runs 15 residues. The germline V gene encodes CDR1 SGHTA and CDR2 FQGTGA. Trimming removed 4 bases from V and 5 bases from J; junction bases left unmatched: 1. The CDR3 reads CASSSGLAGDNEQFF. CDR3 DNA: TGTGCCAGCAGCTCGGGACTAGCGGGGGACAATGAGCAGTTCTTC. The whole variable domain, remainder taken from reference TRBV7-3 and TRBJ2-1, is GAGVSQTPSNKVTEKGKYVELRCDPISGHTALYWYRQSLGQGPEFLIYFQGTGAADDSGLPNDRFFAVRPEGSVSTLKIQRTERGDSAVYLCASSSGLAGDNEQFFGPGTRLTVL.

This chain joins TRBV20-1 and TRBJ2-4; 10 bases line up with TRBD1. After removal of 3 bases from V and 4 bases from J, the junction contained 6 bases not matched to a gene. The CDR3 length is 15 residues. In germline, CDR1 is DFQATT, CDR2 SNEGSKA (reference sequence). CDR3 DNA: TGCAGTGCTAGCTCCGGGACAGGGGAGAAAAACATTCAGTACTTC. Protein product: CSASSGTGEKNIQYF.

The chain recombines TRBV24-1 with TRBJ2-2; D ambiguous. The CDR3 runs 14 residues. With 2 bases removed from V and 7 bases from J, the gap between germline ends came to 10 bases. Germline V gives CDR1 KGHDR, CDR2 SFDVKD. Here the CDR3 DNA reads TGTGCCACCAGTGATTGGGTTACTGGCGGGGAGCTGTTTTTT. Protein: CATSDWVTGGELFF.

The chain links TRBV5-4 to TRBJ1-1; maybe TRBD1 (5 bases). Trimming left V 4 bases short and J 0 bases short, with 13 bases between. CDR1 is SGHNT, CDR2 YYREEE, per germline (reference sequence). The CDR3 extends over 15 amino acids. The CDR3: CASSLPTTVNTEAFF. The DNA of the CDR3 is TGTGCCAGCAGCCTCCCAACGACAGTGAACACTGAAGCTTTCTTT.

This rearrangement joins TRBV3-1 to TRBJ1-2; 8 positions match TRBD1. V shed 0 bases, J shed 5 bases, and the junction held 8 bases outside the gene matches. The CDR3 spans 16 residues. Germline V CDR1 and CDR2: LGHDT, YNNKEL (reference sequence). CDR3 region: CASSQDWDRKGYGYTF. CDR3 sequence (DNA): TGTGCCAGCAGCCAAGATTGGGACAGGAAGGGGTATGGCTACACCTTC.

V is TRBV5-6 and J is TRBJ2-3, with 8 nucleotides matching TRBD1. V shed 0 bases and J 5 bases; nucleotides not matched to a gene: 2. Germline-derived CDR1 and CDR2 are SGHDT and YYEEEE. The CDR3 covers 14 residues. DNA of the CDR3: TGTGCCAGCAGCTTGGGGACAGGGCTAGATACGCAGTATTTT. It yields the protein CASSLGTGLDTQYF.

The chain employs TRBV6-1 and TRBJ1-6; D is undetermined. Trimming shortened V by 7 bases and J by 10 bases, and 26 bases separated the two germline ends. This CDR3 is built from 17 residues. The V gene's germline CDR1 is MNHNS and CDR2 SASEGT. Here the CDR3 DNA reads TGTGCCAGCACCCCCAGGTACAACGCCATATTGGAGTCACCCCTCCACTTT. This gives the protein CASTPRYNAILESPLHF.

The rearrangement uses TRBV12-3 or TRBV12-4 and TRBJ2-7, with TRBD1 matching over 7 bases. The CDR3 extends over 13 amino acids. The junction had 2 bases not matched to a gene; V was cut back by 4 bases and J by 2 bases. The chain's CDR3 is CASSSGTAYEQYF. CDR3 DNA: TGTGCCAGCAGTTCCGGGACAGCCTACGAGCAGTACTTC.

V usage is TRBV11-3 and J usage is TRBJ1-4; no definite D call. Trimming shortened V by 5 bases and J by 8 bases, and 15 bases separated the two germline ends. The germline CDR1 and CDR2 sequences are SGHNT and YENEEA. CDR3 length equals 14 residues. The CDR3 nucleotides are TGTGCCAGCAGCAACCCTCAACAAGGGGAAAAACTGTTTTTT. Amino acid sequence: CASSNPQQGEKLFF.

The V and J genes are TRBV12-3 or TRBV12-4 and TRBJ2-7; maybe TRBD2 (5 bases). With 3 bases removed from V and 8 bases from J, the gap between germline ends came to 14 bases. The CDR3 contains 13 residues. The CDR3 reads CASSFLEGKKQYF. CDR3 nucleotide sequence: TGTGCCAGCAGTTTCCTCGAGGGTAAAAAGCAGTACTTC.

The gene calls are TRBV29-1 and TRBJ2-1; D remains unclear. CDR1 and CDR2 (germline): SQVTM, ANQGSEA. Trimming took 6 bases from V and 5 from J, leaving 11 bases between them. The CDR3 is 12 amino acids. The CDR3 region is CSVSVGNNEQFF. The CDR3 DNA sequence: TGCAGCGTCTCGGTTGGTAACAATGAGCAGTTCTTC.

CDR3: CSARESGETQYF. The DNA of the CDR3 is TGCAGTGCTAGGGAAAGTGGAGAGACCCAGTACTTC. The rearrangement links TRBV20-1 to TRBJ2-5; D remains ambiguous. V shed 3 bases and J shed 4 bases, with 9 bases lying between them. The CDR3 has 12 residues. Per the germline V gene, CDR1 is DFQATT and CDR2 is SNEGSKA (reference sequence).

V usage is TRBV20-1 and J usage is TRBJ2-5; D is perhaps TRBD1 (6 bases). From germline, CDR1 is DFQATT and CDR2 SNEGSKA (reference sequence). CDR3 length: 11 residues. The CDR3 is CSGQLQETQYF. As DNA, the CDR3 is TGCAGCGGACAGCTTCAAGAGACCCAGTACTTC.